This TCR beta chain was captured in a study of spatial heterogeneity in lung cancer. Study-level information: Sequencing was performed on follow-up PBMC samples when available, collected at a median of approximately 2 years after resection. For the average unique TCR and UMI combination, more than eight occurrences appeared in raw reads. Study-level findings and limits: Ubiquitous expanded tumor TCRs were observed in blood more at resection than follow-up.

The library protocol tagged each TCR cDNA with a unique molecular identifier. TCRdb ran MiXCR on the 5' RACE reads and lists one entry per CDR3 protein. In the table there are about 47,000 distinct CDR3 sequences, roughly 7.4% of which are singletons. Time point noted: blood at routine non-recurrence follow-up after resection. Researchers sequenced whole RNA taken from tumor, nontumor lung or frozen PBMC without sorting. This clonotype was detected a few times. Its antigen is not identified. V lost 1 base to trimming and J lost 1 base; unmatched junction nucleotides: 5. The CDR3 sequence is 16 residues long. Germline loops: CDR1 KGHSH, CDR2 LQKENI.

The specimen was PBMCs, collected at follow-up. The sequence came from a female donor with early-stage non-small cell lung cancer. The gene calls are TRBV18 and TRBJ1-2; TRBD1 agrees at 8 bases. CDR3 sequence: CASSPLSGGDNYGYTF. CDR3 DNA sequence: TGTGCCAGCTCACCACTTTCAGGGGGCGATAACTATGGCTACACCTTC.